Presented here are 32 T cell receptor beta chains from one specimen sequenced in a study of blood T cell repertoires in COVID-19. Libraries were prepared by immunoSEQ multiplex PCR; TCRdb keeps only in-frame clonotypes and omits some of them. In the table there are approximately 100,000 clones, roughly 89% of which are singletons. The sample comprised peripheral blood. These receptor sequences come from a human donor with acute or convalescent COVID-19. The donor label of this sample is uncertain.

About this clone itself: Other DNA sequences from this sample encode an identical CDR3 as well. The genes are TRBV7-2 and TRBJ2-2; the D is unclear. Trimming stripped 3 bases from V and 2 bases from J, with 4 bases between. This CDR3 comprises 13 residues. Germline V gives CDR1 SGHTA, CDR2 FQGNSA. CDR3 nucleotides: TGTGCCAGCAGCTTGAGAAACACCGGGGAGCTGTTTTTT. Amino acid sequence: CASSLRNTGELFF.

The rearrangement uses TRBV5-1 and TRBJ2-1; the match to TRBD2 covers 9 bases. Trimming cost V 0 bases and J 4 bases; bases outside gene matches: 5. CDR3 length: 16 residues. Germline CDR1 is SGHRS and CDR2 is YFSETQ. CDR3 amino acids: CASSLAASGVYNEQFF. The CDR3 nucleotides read TGCGCCAGCAGCTTGGCCGCTAGCGGGGTGTACAATGAGCAGTTCTTC.

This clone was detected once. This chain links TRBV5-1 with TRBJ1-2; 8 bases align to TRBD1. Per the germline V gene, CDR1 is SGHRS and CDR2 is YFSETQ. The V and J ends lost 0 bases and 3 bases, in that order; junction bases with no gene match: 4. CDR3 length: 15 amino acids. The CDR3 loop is CASSLGQGADYGYTF. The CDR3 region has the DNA TGCGCCAGCAGCTTGGGCCAGGGGGCAGACTATGGCTACACCTTC.

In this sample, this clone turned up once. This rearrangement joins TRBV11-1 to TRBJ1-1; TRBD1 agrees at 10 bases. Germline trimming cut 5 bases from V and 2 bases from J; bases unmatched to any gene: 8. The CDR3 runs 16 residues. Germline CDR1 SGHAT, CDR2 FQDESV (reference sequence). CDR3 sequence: CASSPDRGLVNTEAFF. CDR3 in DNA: TGTGCCAGCAGCCCCGACAGGGGGCTGGTCAACACTGAAGCTTTCTTT.

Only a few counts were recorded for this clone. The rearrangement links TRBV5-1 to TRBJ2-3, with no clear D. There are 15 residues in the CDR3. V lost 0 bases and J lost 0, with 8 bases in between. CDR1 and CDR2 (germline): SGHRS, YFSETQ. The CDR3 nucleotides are TGCGCCAGCAGCTTGGGGCAGACTAGCACAGATACGCAGTATTTT. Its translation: CASSLGQTSTDTQYF. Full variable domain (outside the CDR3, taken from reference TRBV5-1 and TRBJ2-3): KAGVTQTPRYLIKTRGQQVTLSCSPISGHRSVSWYQQTPGQGLQFLFEYFSETQRNKGNFPGRFSGRQFSNSRSEMNVSTLELGDSALYLCASSLGQTSTDTQYFGPGTRLTVL.

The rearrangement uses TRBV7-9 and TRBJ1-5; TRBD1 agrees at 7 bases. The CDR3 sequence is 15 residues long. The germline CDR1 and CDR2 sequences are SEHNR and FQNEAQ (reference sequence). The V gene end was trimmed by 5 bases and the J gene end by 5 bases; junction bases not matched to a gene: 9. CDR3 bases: TGTGCCAGCAGCCCCCGGGACAGTCTATATCAGCCCCAGCATTTT. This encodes CASSPRDSLYQPQHF.

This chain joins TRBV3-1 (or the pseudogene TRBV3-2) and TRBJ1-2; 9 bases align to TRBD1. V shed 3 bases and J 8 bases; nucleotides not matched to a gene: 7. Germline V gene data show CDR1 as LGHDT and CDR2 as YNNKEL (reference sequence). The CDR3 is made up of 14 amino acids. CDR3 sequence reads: CASSQPGQGRGYTF. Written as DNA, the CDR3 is TGTGCCAGCAGCCAGCCGGGACAGGGACGAGGCTACACCTTC.

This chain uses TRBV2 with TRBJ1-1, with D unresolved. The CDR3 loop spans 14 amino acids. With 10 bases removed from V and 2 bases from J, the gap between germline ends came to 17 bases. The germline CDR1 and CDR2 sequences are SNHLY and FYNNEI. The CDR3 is CAISRGSGNTEAFF. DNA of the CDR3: TGTGCCATCTCCCGAGGTAGCGGTAACACTGAAGCTTTCTTT.

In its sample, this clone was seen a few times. Written as DNA, the CDR3 is TGTGCCAGCAGCGTATACAGCGGGAGTTTCGCCCACAATGAGCAGTTCTTC. Translating it yields CASSVYSGSFAHNEQFF. The J gene is TRBJ2-1, the V gene TRBV9, with TRBD2 matching 8 bases. The germline V gene has CDR1 SGDLS and CDR2 YYNGEE. CDR3 length equals 17 residues. With V trimmed by 1 base and J by 5 bases, 11 bases remained unmatched. Filled out from reference TRBV9 and TRBJ2-1, the complete variable domain reads DSGVTQTPKHLITATGQRVTLRCSPRSGDLSVYWYQQSLDQGLQFLIQYYNGEERAKGNILERFSAQQFPDLHSELNLSSLELGDSALYFCASSVYSGSFAHNEQFFGPGTRLTVL.

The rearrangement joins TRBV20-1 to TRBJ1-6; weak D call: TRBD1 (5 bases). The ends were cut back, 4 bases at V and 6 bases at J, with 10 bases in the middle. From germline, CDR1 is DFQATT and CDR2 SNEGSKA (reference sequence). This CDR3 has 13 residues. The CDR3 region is CSAIETVNSPLHF. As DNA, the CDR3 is TGCAGTGCTATTGAGACAGTTAATTCACCCCTCCACTTT.

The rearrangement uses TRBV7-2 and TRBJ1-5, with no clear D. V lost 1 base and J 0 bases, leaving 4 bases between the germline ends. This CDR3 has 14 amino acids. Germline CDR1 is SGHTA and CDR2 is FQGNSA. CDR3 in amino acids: CASSLGNSNQPQHF. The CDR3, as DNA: TGTGCCAGCAGCTTAGGTAATAGCAATCAGCCCCAGCATTTT.

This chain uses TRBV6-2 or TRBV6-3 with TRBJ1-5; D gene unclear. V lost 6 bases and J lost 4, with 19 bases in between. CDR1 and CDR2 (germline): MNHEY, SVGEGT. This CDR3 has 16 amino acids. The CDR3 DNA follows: TGTGCCAGCAGCCACGGGTCGGGGTGGAAAAATCAGCCCCAGCATTTT. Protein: CASSHGSGWKNQPQHF.

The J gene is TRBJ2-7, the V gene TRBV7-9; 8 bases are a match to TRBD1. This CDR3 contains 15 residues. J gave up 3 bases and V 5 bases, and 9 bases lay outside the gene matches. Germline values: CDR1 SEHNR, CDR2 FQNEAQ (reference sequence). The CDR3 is CASSDLPGQGYEQYF. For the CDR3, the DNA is TGTGCCAGCAGCGACCTTCCAGGACAGGGCTACGAGCAGTACTTC.

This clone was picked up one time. The CDR3 spells CASRGQGATEAFF. DNA for the CDR3: TGTGCCAGCAGGGGACAGGGGGCCACTGAAGCTTTCTTT. The rearrangement uses TRBV6-4 and TRBJ1-1; 12 bases are shared with TRBD1. Germline lookup yields CDR1 MRHNA and CDR2 SNTAGT. J lost 4 bases, V lost 6 bases, and 0 bases had no gene match. This CDR3 is built from 13 residues.

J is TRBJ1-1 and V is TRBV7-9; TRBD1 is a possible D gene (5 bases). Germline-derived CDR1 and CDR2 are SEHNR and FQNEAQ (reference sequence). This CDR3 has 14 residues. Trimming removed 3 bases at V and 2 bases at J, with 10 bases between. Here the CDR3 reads CASSFGGTNTEAFF. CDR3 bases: TGTGCCAGCAGCTTCGGAGGGACCAACACTGAAGCTTTCTTT.

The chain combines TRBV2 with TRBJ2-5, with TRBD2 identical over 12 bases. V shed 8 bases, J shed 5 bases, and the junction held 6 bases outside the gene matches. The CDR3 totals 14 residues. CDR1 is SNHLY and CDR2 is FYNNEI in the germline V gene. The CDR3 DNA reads TGTGCCAGCCGCCGAGGACTAGCGGGGGAGACCCAGTACTTC. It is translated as CASRRGLAGETQYF.

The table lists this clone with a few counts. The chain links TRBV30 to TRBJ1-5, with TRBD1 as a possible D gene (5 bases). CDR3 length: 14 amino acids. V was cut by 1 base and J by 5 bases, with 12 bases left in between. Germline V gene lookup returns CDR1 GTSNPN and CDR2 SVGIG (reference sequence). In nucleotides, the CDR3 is TGTGCCTGGAGTGACGGACAACCCCATCAGCCCCAGCATTTT. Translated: CAWSDGQPHQPQHF.

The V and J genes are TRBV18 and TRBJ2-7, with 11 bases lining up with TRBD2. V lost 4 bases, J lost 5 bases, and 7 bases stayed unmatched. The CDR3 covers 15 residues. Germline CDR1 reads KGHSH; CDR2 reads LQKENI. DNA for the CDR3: TGTGCCAGCTCACTAACTAGCGGGAGTGGCAACGAGCAGTACTTC. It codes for CASSLTSGSGNEQYF.

In nucleotides, the CDR3 is TGTGCCAGCAGCTTTCGGTCGACAACATCCTACGAGCAGTACTTC. It encodes CASSFRSTTSYEQYF. J is TRBJ2-7 and V is TRBV7-2, with unresolved D. CDR1 and CDR2 (germline): SGHTA, FQGNSA. The germline V and J ends were trimmed by 3 bases and 1 base, with 13 bases remaining between them. The CDR3 extends over 15 amino acids.

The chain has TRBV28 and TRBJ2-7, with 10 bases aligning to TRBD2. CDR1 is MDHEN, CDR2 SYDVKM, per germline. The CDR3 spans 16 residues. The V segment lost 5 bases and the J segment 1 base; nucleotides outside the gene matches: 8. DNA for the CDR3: TGTGCCAGCAGTCCCAGGTTACTAGCGGGATCCTACGAGCAGTACTTC. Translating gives CASSPRLLAGSYEQYF.

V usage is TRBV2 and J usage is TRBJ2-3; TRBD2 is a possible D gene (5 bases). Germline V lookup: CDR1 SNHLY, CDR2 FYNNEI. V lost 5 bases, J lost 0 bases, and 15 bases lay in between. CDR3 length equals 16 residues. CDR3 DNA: TGTGCCAGCAGTTTTAGCGCGTCGCCTAGCACAGATACGCAGTATTTT. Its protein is CASSFSASPSTDTQYF.

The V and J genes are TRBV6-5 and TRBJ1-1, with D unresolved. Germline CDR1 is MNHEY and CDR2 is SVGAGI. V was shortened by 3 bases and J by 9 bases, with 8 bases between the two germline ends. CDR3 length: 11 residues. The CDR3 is CASSYYSQAFF. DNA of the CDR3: TGTGCCAGCAGTTATTACAGCCAAGCTTTCTTT.

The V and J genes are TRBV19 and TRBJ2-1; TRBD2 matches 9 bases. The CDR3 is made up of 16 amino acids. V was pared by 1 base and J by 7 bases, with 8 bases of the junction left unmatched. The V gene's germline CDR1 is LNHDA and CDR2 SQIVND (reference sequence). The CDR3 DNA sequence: TGTGCCAGTAGTATAGTTGGAGCGGGAGGACCTAATGAGCAGTTCTTC. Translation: CASSIVGAGGPNEQFF.

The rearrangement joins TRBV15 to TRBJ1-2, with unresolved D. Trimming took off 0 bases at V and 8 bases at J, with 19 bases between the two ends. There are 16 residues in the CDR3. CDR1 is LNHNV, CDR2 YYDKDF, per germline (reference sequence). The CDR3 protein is CATSRDIDGSVRGYTF. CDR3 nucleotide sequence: TGTGCCACCAGCAGAGATATCGATGGCAGCGTTAGGGGCTACACCTTC.

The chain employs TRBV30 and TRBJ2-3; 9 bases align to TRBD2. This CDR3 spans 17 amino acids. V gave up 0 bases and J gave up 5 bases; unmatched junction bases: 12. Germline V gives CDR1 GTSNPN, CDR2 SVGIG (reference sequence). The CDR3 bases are TGTGCCTGGAGTGTACTTGGGGCTAGCGGGGTAGGAGATACGCAGTATTTT. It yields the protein CAWSVLGASGVGDTQYF.

The CDR3 spells CASSSTGTGFVDTGELFF. CDR3 bases: TGTGCCAGCAGTTCCACCGGGACAGGGTTCGTGGACACCGGGGAGCTGTTTTTT. This sequence joins TRBV27 and TRBJ2-2; 9 bases match TRBD1. V lost 4 bases, J lost 3 bases, and 12 bases stayed unmatched. This CDR3 is 18 amino acids long. Germline values: CDR1 MNHEY, CDR2 SMNVEV (reference sequence).

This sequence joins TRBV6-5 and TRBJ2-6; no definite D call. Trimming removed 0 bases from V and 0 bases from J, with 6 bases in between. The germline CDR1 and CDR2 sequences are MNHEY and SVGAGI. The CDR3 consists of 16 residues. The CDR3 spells CASSYSVGSGANVLTF. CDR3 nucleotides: TGTGCCAGCAGTTACTCGGTCGGCTCTGGGGCCAACGTCCTGACTTTC.

The CDR3 region is CATSRSGVLNTEAFF. The CDR3 region has the DNA TGTGCCACCAGCAGGAGCGGGGTTCTGAACACTGAAGCTTTCTTT. The rearrangement joins TRBV15 to TRBJ1-1, with D hard to call. This CDR3 is 15 amino acids long. The V gene lost 3 bases and the J gene lost 0 bases, with 11 bases spanning the gap. Germline V CDR1 and CDR2: LNHNV, YYDKDF (reference sequence).

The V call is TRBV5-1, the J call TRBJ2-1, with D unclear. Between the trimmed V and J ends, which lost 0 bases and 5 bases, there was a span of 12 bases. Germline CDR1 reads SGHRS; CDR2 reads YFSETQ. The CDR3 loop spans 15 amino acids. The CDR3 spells CASSLAPGRHNEQFF. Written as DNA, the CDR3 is TGCGCCAGCAGCTTGGCCCCTGGCAGGCACAATGAGCAGTTCTTC. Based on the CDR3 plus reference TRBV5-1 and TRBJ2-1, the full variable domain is KAGVTQTPRYLIKTRGQQVTLSCSPISGHRSVSWYQQTPGQGLQFLFEYFSETQRNKGNFPGRFSGRQFSNSRSEMNVSTLELGDSALYLCASSLAPGRHNEQFFGPGTRLTVL.

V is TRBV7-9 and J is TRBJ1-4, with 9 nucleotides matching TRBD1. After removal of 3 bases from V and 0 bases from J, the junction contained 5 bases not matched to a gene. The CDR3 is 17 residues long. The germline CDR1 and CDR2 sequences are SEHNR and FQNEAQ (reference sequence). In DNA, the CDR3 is TGTGCCAGCAGCTTGCCGGGACAGGGACCAACTAATGAAAAACTGTTTTTT. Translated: CASSLPGQGPTNEKLFF.

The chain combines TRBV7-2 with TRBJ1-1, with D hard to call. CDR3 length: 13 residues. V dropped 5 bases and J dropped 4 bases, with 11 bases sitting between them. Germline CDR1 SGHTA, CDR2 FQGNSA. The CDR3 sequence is CASSADWATEAFF. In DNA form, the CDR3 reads TGTGCCAGCAGCGCCGATTGGGCCACTGAAGCTTTCTTT.

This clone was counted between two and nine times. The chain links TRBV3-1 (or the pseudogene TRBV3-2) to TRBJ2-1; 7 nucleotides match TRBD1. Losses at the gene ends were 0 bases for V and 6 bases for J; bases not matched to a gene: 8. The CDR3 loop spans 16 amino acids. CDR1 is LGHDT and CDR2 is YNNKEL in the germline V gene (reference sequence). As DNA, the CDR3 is TGTGCCAGCAGCCAAGACCAGGCGGCAGGGGGCAATGAGCAGTTCTTC. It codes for CASSQDQAAGGNEQFF.